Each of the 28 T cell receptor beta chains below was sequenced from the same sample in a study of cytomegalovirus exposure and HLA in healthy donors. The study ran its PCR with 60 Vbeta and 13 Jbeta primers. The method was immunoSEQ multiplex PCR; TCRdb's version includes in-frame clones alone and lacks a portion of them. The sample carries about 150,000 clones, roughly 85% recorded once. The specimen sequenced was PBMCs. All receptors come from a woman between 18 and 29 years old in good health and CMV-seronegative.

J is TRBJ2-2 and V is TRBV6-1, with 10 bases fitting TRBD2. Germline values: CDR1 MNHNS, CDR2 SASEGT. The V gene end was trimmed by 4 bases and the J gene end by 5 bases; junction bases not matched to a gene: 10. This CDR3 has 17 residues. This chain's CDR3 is CASSGASGSVVTGELFF. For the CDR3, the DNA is TGTGCCAGCAGTGGGGCTAGCGGGAGTGTTGTTACCGGGGAGCTGTTTTTT.

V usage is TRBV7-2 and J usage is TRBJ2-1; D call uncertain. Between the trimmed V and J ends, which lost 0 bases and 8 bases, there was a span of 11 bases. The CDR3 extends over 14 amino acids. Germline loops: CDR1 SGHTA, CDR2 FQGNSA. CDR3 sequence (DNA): TGTGCCAGCAGCTTAGCGGCCCTAGGCTATGAGCAGTTCTTC. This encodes CASSLAALGYEQFF.

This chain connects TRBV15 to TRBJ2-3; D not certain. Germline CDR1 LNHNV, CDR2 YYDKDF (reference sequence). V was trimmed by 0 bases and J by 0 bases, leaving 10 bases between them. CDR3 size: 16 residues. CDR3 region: CATSRDLAGSTDTQYF. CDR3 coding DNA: TGTGCCACCAGCAGAGATTTGGCAGGTAGCACAGATACGCAGTATTTT.

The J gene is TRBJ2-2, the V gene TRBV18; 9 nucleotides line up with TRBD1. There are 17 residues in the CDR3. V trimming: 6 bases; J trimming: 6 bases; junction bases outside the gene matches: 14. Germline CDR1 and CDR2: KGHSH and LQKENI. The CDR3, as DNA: TGTGCCAGCTCCGATCCCGGGACAGGGATTGGTGCCGGGGAGCTGTTTTTT. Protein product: CASSDPGTGIGAGELFF. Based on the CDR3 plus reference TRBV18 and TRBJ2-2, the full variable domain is NAGVMQNPRHLVRRRGQEARLRCSPMKGHSHVYWYRQLPEEGLKFMVYLQKENIIDESGMPKERFSAEFPKEGPSILRIQQVVRGDSAAYFCASSDPGTGIGAGELFFGEGSRLTVL.

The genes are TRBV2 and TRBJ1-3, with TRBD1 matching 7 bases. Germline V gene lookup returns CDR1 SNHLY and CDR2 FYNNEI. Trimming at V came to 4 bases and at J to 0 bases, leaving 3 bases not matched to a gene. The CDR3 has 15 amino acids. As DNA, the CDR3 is TGTGCCAGCAGTGGGCCAGGGGGCTCTGGAAACACCATATATTTT. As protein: CASSGPGGSGNTIYF.

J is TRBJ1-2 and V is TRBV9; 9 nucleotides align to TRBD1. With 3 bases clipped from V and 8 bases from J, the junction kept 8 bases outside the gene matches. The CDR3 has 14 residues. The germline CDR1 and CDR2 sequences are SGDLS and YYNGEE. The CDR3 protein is CASSAQQGAGGYTF. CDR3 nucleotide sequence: TGTGCCAGCAGCGCCCAACAGGGGGCGGGGGGCTACACCTTC.

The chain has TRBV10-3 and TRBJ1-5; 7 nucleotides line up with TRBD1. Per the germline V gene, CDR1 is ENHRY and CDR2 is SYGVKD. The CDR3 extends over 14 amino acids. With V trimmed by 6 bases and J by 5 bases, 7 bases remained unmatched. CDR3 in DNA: TGTGCCATCAGCCAGGGGGGCAGGGATCAGCCCCAGCATTTT. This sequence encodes CAISQGGRDQPQHF.

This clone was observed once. The chain's CDR3 is CAWSLVDRVSEQYF. The CDR3, as DNA: TGTGCCTGGAGCCTTGTGGACAGGGTAAGCGAGCAGTACTTC. This rearrangement joins TRBV30 to TRBJ2-7; 8 bases line up with TRBD1. The CDR3 has 14 amino acids. Germline V CDR1 and CDR2: GTSNPN, SVGIG (reference sequence). V trimming: 3 bases; J trimming: 6 bases; junction bases outside the gene matches: 10.

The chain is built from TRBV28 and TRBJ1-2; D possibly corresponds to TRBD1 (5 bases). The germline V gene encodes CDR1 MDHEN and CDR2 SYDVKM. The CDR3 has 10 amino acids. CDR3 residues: CATARYGYTF. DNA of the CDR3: TGTGCGACAGCCCGCTATGGCTACACCTTC.

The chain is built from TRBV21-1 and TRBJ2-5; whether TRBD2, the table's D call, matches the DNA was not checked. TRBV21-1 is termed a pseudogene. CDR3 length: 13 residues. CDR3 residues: CASRGFEMEAQYF. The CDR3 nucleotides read TGTGCCAGCAGGGGTTTTGAAATGGAGGCCCAGTACTTC.

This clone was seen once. CDR3 loop: CASSPEGGNQPQHF. In DNA, the CDR3 is TGTGCCAGCAGCCCCGAGGGCGGCAATCAGCCCCAGCATTTT. This chain connects TRBV6-1 to TRBJ1-5, with D unclear. Germline V gene data show CDR1 as MNHNS and CDR2 as SASEGT. The CDR3 spans 14 residues. Deletions cut 6 bases from V and 2 bases from J, with 11 bases between.

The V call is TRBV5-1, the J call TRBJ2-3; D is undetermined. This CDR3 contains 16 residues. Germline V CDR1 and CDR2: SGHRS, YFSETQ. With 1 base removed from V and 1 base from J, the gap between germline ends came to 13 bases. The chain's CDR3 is CASSLSIGSRTDTQYF. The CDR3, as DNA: TGCGCCAGCAGCTTGTCGATCGGGTCCCGCACAGATACGCAGTATTTT.

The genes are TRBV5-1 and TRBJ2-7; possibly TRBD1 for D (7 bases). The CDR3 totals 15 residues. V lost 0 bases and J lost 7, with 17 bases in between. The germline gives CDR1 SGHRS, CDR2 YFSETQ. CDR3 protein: CASSLAGGGRWEQYF. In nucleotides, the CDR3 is TGCGCCAGCAGCTTGGCAGGGGGAGGAAGATGGGAGCAGTACTTC.

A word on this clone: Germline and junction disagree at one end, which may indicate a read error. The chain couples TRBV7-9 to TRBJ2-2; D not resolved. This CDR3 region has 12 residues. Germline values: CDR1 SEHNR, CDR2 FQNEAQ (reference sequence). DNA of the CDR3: TGTTCCAGCAGCTTATATTCCGGGGAGCTGTTTTTT. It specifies CSSSLYSGELFF. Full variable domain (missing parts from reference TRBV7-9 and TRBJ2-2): DTGVSQNPRHKITKRGQNVTFRCDPISEHNRLYWYRQTLGQGPEFLTYFQNEAQLEKSRLLSDRFSAERPKGSFSTLEIQRTEQGDSAMYLCSSSLYSGELFFGEGSRLTVL.

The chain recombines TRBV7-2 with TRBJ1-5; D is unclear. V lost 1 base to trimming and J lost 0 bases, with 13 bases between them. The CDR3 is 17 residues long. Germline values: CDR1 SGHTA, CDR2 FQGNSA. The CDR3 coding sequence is TGTGCCAGCAGCTTAGTAGGTTCAGGCTATAGCAATCAGCCCCAGCATTTT. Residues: CASSLVGSGYSNQPQHF. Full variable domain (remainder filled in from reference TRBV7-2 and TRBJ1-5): GAGVSQSPSNKVTEKGKDVELRCDPISGHTALYWYRQSLGQGLEFLIYFQGNSAPDKSGLPSDRFSAERTGGSVSTLTIQRTQQEDSAVYLCASSLVGSGYSNQPQHFGDGTRLSIL.

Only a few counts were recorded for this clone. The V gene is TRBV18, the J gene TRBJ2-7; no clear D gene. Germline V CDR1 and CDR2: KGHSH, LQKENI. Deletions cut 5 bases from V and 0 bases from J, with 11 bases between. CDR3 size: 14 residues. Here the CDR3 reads CASSETLSSYEQYF. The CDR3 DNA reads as TGTGCCAGCTCAGAGACACTGAGCTCCTACGAGCAGTACTTC.

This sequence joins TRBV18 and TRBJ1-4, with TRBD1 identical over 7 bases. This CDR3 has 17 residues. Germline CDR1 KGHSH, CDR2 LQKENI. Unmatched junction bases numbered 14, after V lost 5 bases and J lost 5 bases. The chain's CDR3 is CASSSLQGTQLNEKLFF. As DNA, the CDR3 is TGTGCCAGCTCATCCTTACAGGGGACCCAATTAAATGAAAAACTGTTTTTT. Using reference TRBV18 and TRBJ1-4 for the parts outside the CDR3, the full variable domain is NAGVMQNPRHLVRRRGQEARLRCSPMKGHSHVYWYRQLPEEGLKFMVYLQKENIIDESGMPKERFSAEFPKEGPSILRIQQVVRGDSAAYFCASSSLQGTQLNEKLFFGSGTQLSVL.

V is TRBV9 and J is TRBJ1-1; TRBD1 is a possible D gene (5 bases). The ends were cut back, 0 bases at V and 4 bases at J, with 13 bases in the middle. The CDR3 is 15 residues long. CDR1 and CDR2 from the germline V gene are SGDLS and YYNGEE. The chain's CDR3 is CASSVVGEGITEAFF. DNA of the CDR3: TGTGCCAGCAGCGTAGTAGGGGAGGGCATCACTGAAGCTTTCTTT.

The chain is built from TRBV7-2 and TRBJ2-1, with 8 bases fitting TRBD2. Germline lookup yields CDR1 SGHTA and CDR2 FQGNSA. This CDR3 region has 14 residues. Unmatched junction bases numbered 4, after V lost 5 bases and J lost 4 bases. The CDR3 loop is CASSPGLAYNEQFF. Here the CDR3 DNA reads TGTGCCAGCAGCCCCGGACTAGCTTACAATGAGCAGTTCTTC.

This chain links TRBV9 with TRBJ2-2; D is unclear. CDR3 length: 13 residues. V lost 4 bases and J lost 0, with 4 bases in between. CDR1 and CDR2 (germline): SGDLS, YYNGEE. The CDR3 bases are TGTGCCAGCAGCCCAGCGAACACCGGGGAGCTGTTTTTT. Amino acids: CASSPANTGELFF.

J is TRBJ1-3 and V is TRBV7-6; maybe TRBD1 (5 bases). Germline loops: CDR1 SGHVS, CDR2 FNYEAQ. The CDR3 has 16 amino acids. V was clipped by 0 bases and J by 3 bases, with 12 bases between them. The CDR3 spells CASSLAITGVGNTIYF. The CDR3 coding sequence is TGTGCCAGCAGCTTAGCGATAACAGGCGTTGGAAACACCATATATTTT.

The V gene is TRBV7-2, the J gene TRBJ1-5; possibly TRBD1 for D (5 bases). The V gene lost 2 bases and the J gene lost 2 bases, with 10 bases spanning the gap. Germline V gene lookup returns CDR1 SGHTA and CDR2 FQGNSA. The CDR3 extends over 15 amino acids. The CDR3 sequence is CASSLSRVGNQPQHF. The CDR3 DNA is TGTGCCAGCAGCTTATCCAGGGTGGGCAATCAGCCCCAGCATTTT.

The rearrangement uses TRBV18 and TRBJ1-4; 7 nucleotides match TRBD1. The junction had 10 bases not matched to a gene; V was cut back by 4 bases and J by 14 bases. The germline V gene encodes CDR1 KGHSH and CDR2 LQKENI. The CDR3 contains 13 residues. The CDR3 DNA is TGTGCCAGCTCACTCCAGACAGGGATAGATCTGTTTTTT. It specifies CASSLQTGIDLFF. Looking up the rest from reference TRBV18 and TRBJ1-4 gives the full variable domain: NAGVMQNPRHLVRRRGQEARLRCSPMKGHSHVYWYRQLPEEGLKFMVYLQKENIIDESGMPKERFSAEFPKEGPSILRIQQVVRGDSAAYFCASSLQTGIDLFFGSGTQLSVL.

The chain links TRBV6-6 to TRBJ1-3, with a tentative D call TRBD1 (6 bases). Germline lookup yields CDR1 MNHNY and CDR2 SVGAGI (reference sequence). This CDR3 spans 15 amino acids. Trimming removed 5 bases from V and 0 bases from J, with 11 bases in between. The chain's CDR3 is CASSARGASGNTIYF. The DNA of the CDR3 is TGTGCCAGCAGTGCCAGGGGCGCCTCTGGAAACACCATATATTTT.

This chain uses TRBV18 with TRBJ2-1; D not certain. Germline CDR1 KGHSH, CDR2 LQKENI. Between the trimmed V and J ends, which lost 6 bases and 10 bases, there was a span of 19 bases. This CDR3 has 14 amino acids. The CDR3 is CASSAMALYLEQFF. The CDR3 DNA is TGTGCCAGCTCGGCCATGGCATTGTATCTCGAGCAGTTCTTC.

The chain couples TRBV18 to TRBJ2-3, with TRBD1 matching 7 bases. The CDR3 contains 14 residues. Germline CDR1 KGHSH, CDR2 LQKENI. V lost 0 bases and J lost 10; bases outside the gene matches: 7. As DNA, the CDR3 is TGTGCCAGCTCACCACCCGGACAGGCCCCATCGCAGTATTTT. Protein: CASSPPGQAPSQYF.

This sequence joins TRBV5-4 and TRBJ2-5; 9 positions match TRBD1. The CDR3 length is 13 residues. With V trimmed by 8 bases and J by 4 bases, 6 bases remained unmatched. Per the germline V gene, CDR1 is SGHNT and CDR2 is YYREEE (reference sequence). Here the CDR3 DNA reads TGTGCCAGTCTAAGACAGGGGGTAGAGACCCAGTACTTC. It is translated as CASLRQGVETQYF.

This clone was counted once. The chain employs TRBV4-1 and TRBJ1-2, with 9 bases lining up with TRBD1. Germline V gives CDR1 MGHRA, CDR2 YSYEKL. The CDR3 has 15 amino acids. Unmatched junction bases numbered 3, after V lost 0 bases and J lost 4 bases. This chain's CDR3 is CASSQETGGGYGYTF. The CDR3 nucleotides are TGCGCCAGCAGCCAAGAGACAGGGGGAGGCTATGGCTACACCTTC.